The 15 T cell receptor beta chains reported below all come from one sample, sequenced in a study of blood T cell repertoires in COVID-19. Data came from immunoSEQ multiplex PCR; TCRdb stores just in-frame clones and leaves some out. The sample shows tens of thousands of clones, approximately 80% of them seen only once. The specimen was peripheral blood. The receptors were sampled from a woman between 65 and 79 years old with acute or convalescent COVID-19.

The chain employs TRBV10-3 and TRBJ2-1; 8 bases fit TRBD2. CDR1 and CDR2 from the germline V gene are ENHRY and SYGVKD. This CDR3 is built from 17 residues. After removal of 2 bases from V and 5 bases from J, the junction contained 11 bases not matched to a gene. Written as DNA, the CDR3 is TGTGCCATCAGTGAGCGAGGGACTAGGTCCTCTAACAATGAGCAGTTCTTC. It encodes CAISERGTRSSNNEQFF.

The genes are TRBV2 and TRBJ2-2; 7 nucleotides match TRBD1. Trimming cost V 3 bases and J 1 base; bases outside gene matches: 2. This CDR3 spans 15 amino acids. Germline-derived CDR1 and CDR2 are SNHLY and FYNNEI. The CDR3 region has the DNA TGTGCCAGCAGTGATAACAGGGGGAACACCGGGGAGCTGTTTTTT. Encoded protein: CASSDNRGNTGELFF. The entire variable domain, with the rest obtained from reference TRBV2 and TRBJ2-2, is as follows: EPEVTQTPSHQVTQMGQEVILRCVPISNHLYFYWYRQILGQKVEFLVSFYNNEISEKSEIFDDQFSVERPDGSNFTLKIRSTKLEDSAMYFCASSDNRGNTGELFFGEGSRLTVL.

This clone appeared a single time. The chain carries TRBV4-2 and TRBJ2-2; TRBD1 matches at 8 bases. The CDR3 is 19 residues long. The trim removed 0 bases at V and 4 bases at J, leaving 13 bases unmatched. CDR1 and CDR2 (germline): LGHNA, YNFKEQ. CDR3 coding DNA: TGTGCCAGCAGCCAAGATCGTGGCGGTCAGGGGGCTTTCACCGGGGAGCTGTTTTTT. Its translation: CASSQDRGGQGAFTGELFF.

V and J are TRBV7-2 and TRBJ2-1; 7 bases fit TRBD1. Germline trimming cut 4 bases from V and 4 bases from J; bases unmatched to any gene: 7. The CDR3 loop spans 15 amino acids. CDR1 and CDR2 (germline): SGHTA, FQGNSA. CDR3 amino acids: CASSSTGQKYNEQFF. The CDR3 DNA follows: TGTGCCAGCAGCTCCACGGGACAGAAATACAATGAGCAGTTCTTC.

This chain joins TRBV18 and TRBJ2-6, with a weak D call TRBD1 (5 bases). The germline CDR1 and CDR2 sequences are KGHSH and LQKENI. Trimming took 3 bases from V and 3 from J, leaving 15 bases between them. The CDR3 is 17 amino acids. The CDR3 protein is CASSPGWFRGGANVLTF. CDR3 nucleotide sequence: TGTGCCAGCTCACCTGGATGGTTTAGGGGTGGGGCCAACGTCCTGACTTTC.

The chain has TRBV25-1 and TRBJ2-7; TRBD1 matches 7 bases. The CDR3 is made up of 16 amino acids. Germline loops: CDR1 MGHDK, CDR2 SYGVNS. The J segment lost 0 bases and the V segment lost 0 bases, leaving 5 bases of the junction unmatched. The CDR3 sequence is CASSEYRGQSSYEQYF. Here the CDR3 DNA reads TGTGCCAGCAGTGAATATAGGGGGCAAAGCTCCTACGAGCAGTACTTC.

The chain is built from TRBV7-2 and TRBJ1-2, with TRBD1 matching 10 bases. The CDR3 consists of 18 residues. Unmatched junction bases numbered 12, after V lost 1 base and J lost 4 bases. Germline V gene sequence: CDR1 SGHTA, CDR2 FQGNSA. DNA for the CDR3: TGTGCCAGCAGCTTAGTGGGGGACAGGGGATACGGAAGCTATGGCTACACCTTC. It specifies CASSLVGDRGYGSYGYTF. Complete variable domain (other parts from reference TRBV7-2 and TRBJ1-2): GAGVSQSPSNKVTEKGKDVELRCDPISGHTALYWYRQSLGQGLEFLIYFQGNSAPDKSGLPSDRFSAERTGGSVSTLTIQRTQQEDSAVYLCASSLVGDRGYGSYGYTFGSGTRLTVV.

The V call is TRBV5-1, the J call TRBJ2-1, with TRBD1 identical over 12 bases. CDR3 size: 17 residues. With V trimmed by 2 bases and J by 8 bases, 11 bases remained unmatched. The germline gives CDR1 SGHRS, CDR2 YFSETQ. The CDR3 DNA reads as TGCGCCAGCAGCTTAACCGGGACAGGGGGCAATGTAGATGAGCAGTTCTTC. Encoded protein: CASSLTGTGGNVDEQFF.

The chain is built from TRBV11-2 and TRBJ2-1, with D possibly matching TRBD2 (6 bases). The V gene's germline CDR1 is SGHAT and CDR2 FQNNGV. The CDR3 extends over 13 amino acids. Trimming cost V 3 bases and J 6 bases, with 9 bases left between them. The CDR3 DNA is TGTGCCAGCAGCTTCGGCGGGGTCAATGAGCAGTTCTTC. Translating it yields CASSFGGVNEQFF. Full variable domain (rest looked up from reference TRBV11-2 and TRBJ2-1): EAGVAQSPRYKIIEKRQSVAFWCNPISGHATLYWYQQILGQGPKLLIQFQNNGVVDDSQLPKDRFSAERLKGVDSTLKIQPAKLEDSAVYLCASSFGGVNEQFFGPGTRLTVL.

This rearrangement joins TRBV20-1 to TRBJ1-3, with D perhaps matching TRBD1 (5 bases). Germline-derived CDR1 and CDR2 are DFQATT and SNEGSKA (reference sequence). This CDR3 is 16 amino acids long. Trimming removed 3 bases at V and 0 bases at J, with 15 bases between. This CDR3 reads CSASVQGRGSGNTIYF. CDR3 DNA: TGCAGTGCTAGTGTCCAGGGAAGGGGCTCTGGAAACACCATATATTTT.

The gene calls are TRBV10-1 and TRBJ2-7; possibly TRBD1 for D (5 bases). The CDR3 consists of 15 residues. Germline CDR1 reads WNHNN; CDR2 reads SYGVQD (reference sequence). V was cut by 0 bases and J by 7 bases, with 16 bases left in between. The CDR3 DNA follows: TGCGCCAGCAGTGAGTCGCTACAGGAGCTACGAGAGCAGTACTTC. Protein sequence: CASSESLQELREQYF.

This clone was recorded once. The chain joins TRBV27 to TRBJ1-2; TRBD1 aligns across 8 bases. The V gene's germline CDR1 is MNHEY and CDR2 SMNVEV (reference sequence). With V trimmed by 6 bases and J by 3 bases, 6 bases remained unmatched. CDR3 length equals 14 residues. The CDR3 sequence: CASSLDRDDYGYTF. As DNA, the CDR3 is TGTGCCAGCAGCTTGGACAGGGATGACTATGGCTACACCTTC.

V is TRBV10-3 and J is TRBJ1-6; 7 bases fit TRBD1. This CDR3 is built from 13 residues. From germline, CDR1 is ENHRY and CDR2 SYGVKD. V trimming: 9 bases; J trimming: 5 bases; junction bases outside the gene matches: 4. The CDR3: CAIGTANNSPLHF. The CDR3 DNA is TGTGCCATTGGGACAGCAAATAATTCACCCCTCCACTTT.

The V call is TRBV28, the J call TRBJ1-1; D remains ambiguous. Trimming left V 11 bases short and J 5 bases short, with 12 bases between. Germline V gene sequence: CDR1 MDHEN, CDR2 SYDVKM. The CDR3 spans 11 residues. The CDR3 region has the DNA TGTGCCGTCGGCTCGAGGACTGAAGCTTTCTTT. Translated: CAVGSRTEAFF.

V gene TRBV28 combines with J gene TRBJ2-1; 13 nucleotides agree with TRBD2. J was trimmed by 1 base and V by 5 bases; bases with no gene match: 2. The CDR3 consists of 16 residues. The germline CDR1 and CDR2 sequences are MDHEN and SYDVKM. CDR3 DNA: TGTGCCAGCAGTCCGACTAGCGGGAGGTCCTACAATGAGCAGTTCTTC. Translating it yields CASSPTSGRSYNEQFF.